These T cell receptor beta chains were read from a single sample in a study of blood T cell repertoires in COVID-19. The method was immunoSEQ multiplex PCR; TCRdb's version includes in-frame clones alone and lacks a portion of them. The top ten hold about 6% of the sample, which has about 340,000 clones, over 70% seen once. Material for sequencing was peripheral blood. Receptors originate from a woman aged 45-60 years with COVID-19, enrolled during active disease. The CDR3 runs from the conserved cysteine through the conserved F or W.

cdr3_aa j_call v_call
CASSIPGAETQYF TRBJ2-5 TRBV19
CASSRGTGMNTEAFF TRBJ1-1 TRBV7-2
CASSLGVSGGRGTEAFF TRBJ1-1 TRBV11-3
CASSPDRVGTDTQYF TRBJ2-3 TRBV18
CASSLAPGFGYTF TRBJ1-2 TRBV7-2
CASSLDGGVQETQYF TRBJ2-5 TRBV11-3
CASTAGGYNEQFF TRBJ2-1 TRBV19
CASSRLAGELEDTQYF TRBJ2-3 TRBV3-1/TRBV3-2
CASHRQGLYGYTF TRBJ1-2 TRBV6-6
CASSYSSFQPQHF TRBJ1-5 TRBV6-5
CASRQPGLARFANTGELFF TRBJ2-2 TRBV14
CASSQVAGSRLGYTF TRBJ1-2 TRBV3-1/TRBV3-2
CASGLVPPLPGNYGYTF TRBJ1-2 TRBV12-5
CASSYEVATYEQYF TRBJ2-7 TRBV6-5
CAWRDNSNQPQHF TRBJ1-5 TRBV30
CASRPTGAGYTF TRBJ1-2 TRBV7-9
CASTMRMGTGELFF TRBJ2-2 TRBV3-1/TRBV3-2
CASRPGTGFGYTF TRBJ1-2 TRBV27
CASSYSGVRTSYEQYF TRBJ2-7 TRBV6-2/TRBV6-3
CASSVGVTYTGSHGYTF TRBJ1-2 TRBV6-1
CASSLNVQGVGQPQHF TRBJ1-5 TRBV7-2
CASTRRGQGAEAFF TRBJ1-1 TRBV5-1
CASSPTGSSYEQYF TRBJ2-7 TRBV11-3
CASSQDRNTGELFF TRBJ2-2 TRBV14
CASSGTGGTEAFF TRBJ1-1 TRBV6-1
CASSSQLALAGGKDNEQFF TRBJ2-1 TRBV5-8
CASSPAGQGLREQYF TRBJ2-7 TRBV5-1
CASSDSGGRETQYF TRBJ2-5 TRBV6-1
CASSRSTPTYEQYF TRBJ2-7 TRBV3-1/TRBV3-2
CASSSLDSGNYGYTF TRBJ1-2 TRBV5-6
CASRPQGVHQETQYF TRBJ2-5 TRBV2
CAIRTGGTYEQYF TRBJ2-7 TRBV10-3
CALYIDTSLSLKNTEAFF TRBJ1-1 TRBV30
CASSFRPGGELFF TRBJ1-4 TRBV5-1
CASYRTGPGNTIYF TRBJ1-3 TRBV2
CASSRTGAAQPQHF TRBJ1-5 TRBV2
CAWSPAGTGDQPQHF TRBJ1-5 TRBV30
CAWSTGGSGETQYF TRBJ2-5 TRBV30
CATSQLGYEQYF TRBJ2-7 TRBV24-1
CASRTGVVTDTQYF TRBJ2-3 TRBV2
CASSPGLGWDTQYF TRBJ2-3 TRBV11-2
CASNVQGNEQFF TRBJ2-1 TRBV11-2
CASSVSRLAGEVYTQYF TRBJ2-3 TRBV9
CASSETRAGYGYTF TRBJ1-2 TRBV10-1
CASSHPEPPPQSSYEQYF TRBJ2-7 TRBV23-1
CASSQDETGYTGELFF TRBJ2-2 TRBV3-1/TRBV3-2
CATSGRPDSASGSKYEQYF TRBJ2-7 TRBV24-1
CASSLDGSVLDTQYF TRBJ2-3 TRBV7-8
CASSPRGLAGGVGEQFF TRBJ2-1 TRBV18